This paragraph covers one T cell receptor (beta chain) sequence. Its antigen target is currently unknown. Nothing much larger sits one base from this clone, and base qualities are not available. The immunoSEQ Assay, a bias-controlled multiplex PCR, was used to amplify TCRbeta CDR3 regions from genomic DNA. Processing in the source paper ran as follows. The number of nucleated cells in each sample was estimated by amplification of reference gene primers within the assay. To quantify the absolute abundance of each unique TCRbeta CDR3 rearrangement, sequence reads were collapsed and filtered. For each sample, productive Simpson clonality was calculated as the square root of Simpson's diversity index across productive rearrangements. What TCRdb holds here is the immuneACCESS table cut down to in-frame rearrangements. Part of the clones is not present; checked against another copy, under half of the missing clones reflect an unresolved V gene, and the others are unexplained. V and J calls and clone size are as listed in that table; D and trimming were resolved from the DNA. The sample table holds about 98,000 clones, of which around nine tenths were seen once. Clones ranked in the top ten supply 10% of the sample.

This record belongs to a study of blood T cell repertoires in COVID-19 (dated by TCRdb to 2018 to 2021). A note on the overall study: Samples from collaborators originated in the United States, Italy and Spain and spanned both the acute and convalescent phases of COVID-19. The material from the prospective study consisted of cDNA or gDNA derived from T cells, B-cell-depleted T cells, or PBMCs. Subjects who had been exposed to COVID-19, were actively infected with it, or had recovered from it provided the deeply sampled blood TCRbeta repertoires that made up the dataset. The repertoires were made available in a free public database intended to serve as a resource for research on the immune response to SARS-CoV-2. The samples were drawn from two sources: the first 160 participants of the ongoing ImmuneRACE study, and 1,000 to 1,500 subjects contributed by 6 global collaborators. Nearly every sample came with metadata listing a de-identified subject ID, COVID-19 status, age in years and sex. Where HLA class I and class II types were available, the types were taken from metadata supplied by the sample provider, not from assay-based typing. What the study reported, not specific to this receptor: How much clinical and demographic metadata was included differed by source and by participant, and the metadata was provided uncurated.

Each collaborating institution followed its own protocols to collect whole blood in K2EDTA tubes. For TCRbeta analysis, collaborator samples were shipped as frozen whole blood, as isolated PBMCs, or as DNA extracted from either sample type. This TCR was sampled from a man aged 50 to 60 with acute or convalescent COVID-19. The source material was peripheral blood.

In nucleotide form, the sequence is TGTGCCAGCCGAGCGGGAAGTAGCTACAATGAGCAGTTCTTC. Its protein reads: CASRAGSSYNEQFF. Rearrangement joined TRBV7-9 to TRBJ2-1; 7 of the junction bases match TRBD2. Including cysteine and phenylalanine, the CDR3 has 14 amino acids. The DNA shown is the 42-base CDR3, in frame from base 1. V and J are trimmed by 8 bases and 3 bases, and the gene matches miss 7 bases of the junction. The germline V gene (reference sequence) supplies CDR1 SEHNR and CDR2 FQNEAQ.